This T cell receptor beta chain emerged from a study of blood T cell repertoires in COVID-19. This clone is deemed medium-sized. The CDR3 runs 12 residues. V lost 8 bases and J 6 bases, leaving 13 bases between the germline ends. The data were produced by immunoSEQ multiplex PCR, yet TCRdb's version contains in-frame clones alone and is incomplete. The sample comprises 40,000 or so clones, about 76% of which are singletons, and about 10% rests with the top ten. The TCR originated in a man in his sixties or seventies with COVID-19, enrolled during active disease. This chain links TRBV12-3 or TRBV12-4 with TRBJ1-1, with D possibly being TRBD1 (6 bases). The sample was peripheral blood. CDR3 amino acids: CASGIEGAEAFF. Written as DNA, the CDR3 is TGTGCCAGCGGGATAGAGGGGGCTGAAGCTTTCTTT.